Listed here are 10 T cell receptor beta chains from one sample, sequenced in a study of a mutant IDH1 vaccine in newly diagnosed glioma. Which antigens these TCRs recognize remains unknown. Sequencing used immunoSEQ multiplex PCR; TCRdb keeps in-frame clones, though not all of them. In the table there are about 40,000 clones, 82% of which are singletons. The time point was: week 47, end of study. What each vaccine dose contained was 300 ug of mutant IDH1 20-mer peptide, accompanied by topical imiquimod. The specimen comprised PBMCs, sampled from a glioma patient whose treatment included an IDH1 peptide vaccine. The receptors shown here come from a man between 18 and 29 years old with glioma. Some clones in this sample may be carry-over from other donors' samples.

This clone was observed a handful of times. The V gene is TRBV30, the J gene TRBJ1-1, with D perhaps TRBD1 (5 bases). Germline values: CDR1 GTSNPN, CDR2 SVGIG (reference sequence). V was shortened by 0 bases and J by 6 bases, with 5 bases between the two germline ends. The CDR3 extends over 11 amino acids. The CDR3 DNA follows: TGTGCCTGGAGTGTAGGGGCTGAAGCTTTCTTT. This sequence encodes CAWSVGAEAFF.

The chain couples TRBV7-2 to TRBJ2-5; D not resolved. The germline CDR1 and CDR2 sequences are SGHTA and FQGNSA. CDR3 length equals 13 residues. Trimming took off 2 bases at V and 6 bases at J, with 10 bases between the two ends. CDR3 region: CASSLISEKTQYF. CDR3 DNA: TGTGCCAGCAGCTTAATCTCGGAGAAGACCCAGTACTTC.

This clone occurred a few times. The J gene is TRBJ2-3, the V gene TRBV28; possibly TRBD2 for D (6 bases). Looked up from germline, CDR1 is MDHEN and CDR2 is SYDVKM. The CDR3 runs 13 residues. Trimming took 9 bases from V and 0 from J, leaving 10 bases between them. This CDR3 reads CASISGSTDTQYF. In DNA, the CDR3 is TGTGCCAGTATAAGCGGGAGCACAGATACGCAGTATTTT.

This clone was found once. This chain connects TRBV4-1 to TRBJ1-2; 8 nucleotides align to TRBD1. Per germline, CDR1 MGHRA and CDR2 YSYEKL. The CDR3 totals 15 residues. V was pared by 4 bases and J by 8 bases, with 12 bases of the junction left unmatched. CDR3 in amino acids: CASSPVTTGVGGYTF. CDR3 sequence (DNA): TGCGCCAGCAGCCCAGTAACGACAGGGGTCGGGGGCTACACCTTC.

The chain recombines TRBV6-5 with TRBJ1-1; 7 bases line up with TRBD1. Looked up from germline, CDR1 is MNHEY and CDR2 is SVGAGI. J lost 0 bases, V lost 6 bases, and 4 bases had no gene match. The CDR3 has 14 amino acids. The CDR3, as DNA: TGTGCCAGCAGAAGGGACAGTTTGAACACTGAAGCTTTCTTT. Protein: CASRRDSLNTEAFF.

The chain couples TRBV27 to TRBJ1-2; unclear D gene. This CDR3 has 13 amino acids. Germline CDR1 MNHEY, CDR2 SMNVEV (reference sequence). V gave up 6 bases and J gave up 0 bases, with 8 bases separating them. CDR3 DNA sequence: TGTGCCAGCAGATTAAGCGCTAACTATGGCTACACCTTC. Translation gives CASRLSANYGYTF.

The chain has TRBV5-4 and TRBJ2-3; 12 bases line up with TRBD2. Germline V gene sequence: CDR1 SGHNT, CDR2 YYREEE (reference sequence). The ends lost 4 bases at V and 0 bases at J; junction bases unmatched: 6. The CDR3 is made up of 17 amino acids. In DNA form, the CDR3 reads TGTGCCAGCAGCGAGCGGACTAGCGGGGTTAGCACAGATACGCAGTATTTT. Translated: CASSERTSGVSTDTQYF.

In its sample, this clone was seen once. CDR3 sequence (DNA): TGTGCCAGCAGTGACAGGGGGAGGGATGGCTACACCTTC. It is translated as CASSDRGRDGYTF. This rearrangement joins TRBV25-1 to TRBJ1-2; TRBD1 matches 7 bases. The CDR3 sequence is 13 residues long. Germline-derived CDR1 and CDR2 are MGHDK and SYGVNS. With 3 bases clipped from V and 6 bases from J, the junction kept 4 bases outside the gene matches.

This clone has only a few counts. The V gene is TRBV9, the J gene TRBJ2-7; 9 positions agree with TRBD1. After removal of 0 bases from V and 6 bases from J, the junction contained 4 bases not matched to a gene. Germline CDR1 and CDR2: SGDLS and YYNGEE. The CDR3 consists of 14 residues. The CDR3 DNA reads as TGTGCCAGCAGCGTAGGACAGGGGGTGGTCGAGCAGTACTTC. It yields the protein CASSVGQGVVEQYF.

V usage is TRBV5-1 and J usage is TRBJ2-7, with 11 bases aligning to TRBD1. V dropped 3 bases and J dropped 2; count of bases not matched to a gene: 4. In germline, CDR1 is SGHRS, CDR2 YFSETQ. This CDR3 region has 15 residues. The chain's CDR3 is CASSSWGQGAYEQYF. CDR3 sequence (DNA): TGCGCCAGCAGCTCGTGGGGACAGGGGGCCTACGAGCAGTACTTC.